Below are 8 T cell receptor beta chains sequenced from a single sample in a study of regulatory T cells in long-lasting Graves disease. As for time point: persistent/refractory GD, antithyroid drugs over 5 years with positive TRAb. TCR sequences were obtained from RNA taken from PBMCs. With iRepertoire HTBI primers and Arm-PCR of CDR3 regions, TCR beta libraries were built. Using its own MiXCR run on the multiplex PCR reads, TCRdb lists one record per CDR3 protein. The profile covers some 420,000 distinct CDR3 sequences, with 20% to 25% appearing a single time and around 13% taken by the ten largest. The sample here was peripheral blood mononuclear cells (PBMCs), taken when the disease was refractory, from a patient treated with antithyroid drugs. The origin of the receptors is a female donor with Graves disease.

This clonotype was seen many times. The chain carries TRBV5-1 and TRBJ2-7; 11 bases line up with TRBD2. CDR1 is SGHRS and CDR2 is YFSETQ in the germline V gene. V was clipped by 4 bases and J by 7 bases; unmatched bases: 7. The CDR3 extends over 14 amino acids. The CDR3 DNA sequence: TGCGCCAGCAGCCCCGTAGCGGGAGGGCGTGAGCAGTACTTC. Residues: CASSPVAGGREQYF.

Ten or more counts support this clonotype. The chain carries TRBV6-1 and TRBJ1-5, with D possibly TRBD1 on 5 matching bases. From germline, CDR1 is MNHNS and CDR2 SASEGT. This CDR3 contains 14 residues. The V end was cut by 7 bases, the J end by 0 bases, with 10 bases between. The CDR3 region has the DNA TGTGCCAGCAACTTGGGGGGTAGCAATCAGCCCCAGCATTTT. It encodes CASNLGGSNQPQHF.

This clonotype was counted many times. V and J are TRBV12-3 or TRBV12-4 and TRBJ1-6, with TRBD1 matching over 8 bases. The CDR3 is made up of 16 amino acids. Trimming took 3 bases from V and 6 from J; bases not matched to a gene: 7. CDR3 protein: CASSLDRTGSNSPLHF. The CDR3 region has the DNA TGTGCCAGCAGTTTGGATCGGACAGGGTCTAATTCACCCCTCCACTTT.

To note about this clonotype: A junction boundary mismatches the germline segment, possibly from a read error. The chain carries TRBV28 and TRBJ1-2, with 7 bases aligning to TRBD1. There are 14 residues in the CDR3. Germline assignment: CDR1 MDHEN and CDR2 SYDVKM. CDR3 protein: CATITGDFNYGHTF. The CDR3, as DNA: TGTGCCACGATTACAGGGGATTTTAACTATGGCCACACCTTC.

The sample holds a few counts of this clonotype. The chain uses TRBV3-1 and TRBJ1-5, with D unresolved. Germline V gene lookup returns CDR1 LGHDT and CDR2 YNNKEL (reference sequence). The CDR3 runs 14 residues. Trimming took off 0 bases at V and 0 bases at J, with 3 bases between the two ends. In DNA, the CDR3 is TGTGCCAGCAGCCAAGATAATAGCAATCAGCCCCAGCATTTT. Its protein product is CASSQDNSNQPQHF.

On this clonotype itself: At one boundary the junction diverges from the germline segment, which might be a read error. This chain connects TRBV6-4 to TRBJ2-7, with unresolved D. CDR1 is MRHNA, CDR2 SNTAGT, per germline. This CDR3 has 14 residues. Here the CDR3 reads CASSYSVQFHEQYF. DNA of the CDR3: TGTGCCAGCAGTTACTCGGTACAGTTCCACGAGCAGTACTTC.

V usage is TRBV5-1 and J usage is TRBJ1-1; no firm D call. From germline, CDR1 is SGHRS and CDR2 YFSETQ. Trimming took 0 bases from V and 1 from J, leaving 10 bases between them. There are 15 residues in the CDR3. The CDR3 region is CASSLASQRNTEAFF. Written as DNA, the CDR3 is TGCGCCAGCAGCTTGGCTAGCCAGAGGAACACTGAAGCTTTCTTT. The full variable domain, with the rest looked up from reference TRBV5-1 and TRBJ1-1, is KAGVTQTPRYLIKTRGQQVTLSCSPISGHRSVSWYQQTPGQGLQFLFEYFSETQRNKGNFPGRFSGRQFSNSRSEMNVSTLELGDSALYLCASSLASQRNTEAFFGQGTRLTVV.

This clonotype was seen repeatedly, ten times or more. CDR3 nucleotide sequence: TGTGCCAGCAGCCCCGGACAGGGGGGACTAGCCAAAAACATTCAGTACTTC. Protein: CASSPGQGGLAKNIQYF. The chain carries TRBV12-3 or TRBV12-4 and TRBJ2-4; 10 nucleotides align to TRBD1. This CDR3 contains 17 residues. J was trimmed by 0 bases and V by 6 bases; bases with no gene match: 8.